The entry below describes one T cell receptor beta chain. Trimming cost V 3 bases and J 4 bases; bases outside gene matches: 10. CDR3 length: 16 amino acids. Germline CDR1 reads MDHEN; CDR2 reads SYDVKM. This table comes from immunoSEQ multiplex PCR, and its TCRdb copy is limited to in-frame clones, with some not included. Counted here are 2 million to 2.5 million clones, 90% to 95% occurring once; the ten biggest clones make up roughly 0.13%. The data are from a study of shared clonotypes between healthy human individuals. The chain recombines TRBV28 with TRBJ2-3, with 7 nucleotides matching TRBD1. Material for sequencing was naive CD4+ T cells sorted from blood. Subset of the sample: CD45RA+ positively selected. The source of this sequence is a man aged 18 to 29 in good health. The chain's CDR3 is CASSLRGGKISDTQYF. CDR3 nucleotides: TGTGCCAGCAGTTTGAGAGGGGGCAAGATTTCAGATACGCAGTATTTT. Together with reference TRBV28 and TRBJ2-3, the CDR3 gives the full variable domain: DVKVTQSSRYLVKRTGEKVFLECVQDMDHENMFWYRQDPGLGLRLIYFSYDVKMKEKGDIPEGYSVSREKKERFSLILESASTNQTSMYLCASSLRGGKISDTQYFGPGTRLTVL.